What follows are 20 T cell receptor beta chains derived from one specimen sequenced in a study of T cells in Graves' hyperthyroidism and ophthalmopathy. Researchers took RNA transcripts and amplified the TCR beta CDR3 regions from them. HTBI primers were employed in a first-round RT-PCR of the TCR CDR3. TCRdb reprocessed the multiplex PCR reads via MiXCR and lists one record per CDR3 protein. The profile shows more than 500,000 distinct CDR3 sequences, around 15% of them singletons. What was sequenced was blood. These receptors were taken from a woman aged 35 to 49 with Graves' hyperthyroidism.

This clonotype was seen more than once but under ten times. The CDR3 sequence: CASSLLGTGGAGANVLTF. The CDR3 coding sequence is TGTGCCAGCAGCTTACTAGGGACAGGGGGAGCTGGGGCCAACGTCCTGACTTTC. This chain links TRBV7-6 with TRBJ2-6; 11 bases are shared with TRBD1. Germline V lookup: CDR1 SGHVS, CDR2 FNYEAQ. J lost 2 bases, V lost 2 bases, and 5 bases had no gene match. The CDR3 covers 18 residues.

This clonotype was picked up many times. The chain is built from TRBV20-1 and TRBJ2-7, with 9 bases that match TRBD2. The V gene's germline CDR1 is DFQATT and CDR2 SNEGSKA (reference sequence). The CDR3 totals 14 residues. The V and J ends lost 6 bases and 3 bases, in that order; junction bases with no gene match: 9. The CDR3 bases are TGCAGTGCACCGACTAGCGGAACCATCTACGAGCAGTACTTC. Encoded protein: CSAPTSGTIYEQYF.

CDR3: CASSLASDRGDEQFF. The CDR3 bases are TGTGCCAGCAGCTTGGCATCGGACCGGGGGGATGAGCAGTTCTTC. This chain uses TRBV5-6 with TRBJ2-1, with 7 bases matching TRBD2. Germline V gene data show CDR1 as SGHDT and CDR2 as YYEEEE. CDR3 length equals 15 residues. V was pared by 0 bases and J by 8 bases, with 8 bases of the junction left unmatched.

This clonotype was counted many times. The chain is built from TRBV5-6 and TRBJ2-5; perhaps TRBD1 as D (7 bases). The CDR3 sequence is 16 residues long. Germline V gene data show CDR1 as SGHDT and CDR2 as YYEEEE. V was shortened by 4 bases and J by 4 bases, with 20 bases between the two germline ends. The CDR3 region is CASSTPFGQEGETQYF. DNA of the CDR3: TGTGCCAGCAGCACCCCGTTTGGACAGGAGGGAGAGACCCAGTACTTC. Complete variable domain (other parts from reference TRBV5-6 and TRBJ2-5): DAGVTQSPTHLIKTRGQQVTLRCSPKSGHDTVSWYQQALGQGPQFIFQYYEEEERQRGNFPDRFSGHQFPNYSSELNVNALLLGDSALYLCASSTPFGQEGETQYFGPGTRLLVL.

This clonotype was counted ten times or more. The chain employs TRBV30 and TRBJ2-2, with D perhaps matching TRBD1 (5 bases). The length of the CDR3 is 16 residues. The germline V gene has CDR1 GTSNPN and CDR2 SVGIG (reference sequence). V was clipped by 6 bases and J by 0 bases, with 17 bases between them. This CDR3 is CACPRVRGANTGELFF. The DNA for the CDR3 is TGTGCCTGCCCAAGGGTAAGGGGCGCGAACACCGGGGAGCTGTTTTTT.

This clonotype was recorded many times. The chain is built from TRBV10-3 and TRBJ2-1, with D perhaps matching TRBD2 (5 bases). V gave up 0 bases and J gave up 2 bases, with 14 bases separating them. CDR3 size: 17 residues. CDR1 and CDR2 (germline): ENHRY, SYGVKD. CDR3 loop: CAISESRAGPTYNEQFF. The DNA of the CDR3 is TGTGCCATCAGTGAGTCCCGGGCGGGCCCCACCTACAATGAGCAGTTCTTC.

This clonotype has ten or more counts. The chain combines TRBV30 with TRBJ1-2, with D perhaps matching TRBD1 (5 bases). This CDR3 comprises 14 residues. Trimming shortened V by 1 base and J by 3 bases, and 12 bases separated the two germline ends. In germline, CDR1 is GTSNPN, CDR2 SVGIG (reference sequence). In DNA, the CDR3 is TGTGCCTGGAGTGCCCCGGGACGGTACTATGGCTACACCTTC. Amino acids: CAWSAPGRYYGYTF.

This clonotype was observed many times. The CDR3 spells CASSWTGRSYEQYF. As DNA, the CDR3 is TGTGCCAGCAGTTGGACAGGGAGATCCTACGAGCAGTACTTC. The chain employs TRBV12-3 or TRBV12-4 and TRBJ2-7, with TRBD1 matching 8 bases. V gave up 4 bases and J gave up 1 base; unmatched junction bases: 3. The CDR3 has 14 amino acids.

This clonotype was detected many times. The CDR3 DNA reads as TGTGCCAGTAGTATGGGGAACATGGATGAGCAGTTCTTC. This encodes CASSMGNMDEQFF. The chain links TRBV19 to TRBJ2-1; no clear D gene. Trimming cost V 3 bases and J 8 bases, with 11 bases left between them. This CDR3 is built from 13 residues. Germline CDR1 and CDR2: LNHDA and SQIVND (reference sequence). The full variable domain, with the rest looked up from reference TRBV19 and TRBJ2-1, is DGGITQSPKYLFRKEGQNVTLSCEQNLNHDAMYWYRQDPGQGLRLIYYSQIVNDFQKGDIAEGYSVSREKKESFPLTVTSAQKNPTAFYLCASSMGNMDEQFFGPGTRLTVL.

This clonotype was recorded a few times. J is TRBJ2-7 and V is TRBV6-1; D perhaps matches TRBD1 (7 bases). Germline assignment: CDR1 MNHNS and CDR2 SASEGT. This CDR3 spans 14 amino acids. The V end lost 11 bases, the J end lost 5 bases, and 22 bases lay between the germline ends. In nucleotides, the CDR3 is TGTGCCGGGGGGTCCCGGACAGGACGCGACGAGCAGTACTTC. As protein: CAGGSRTGRDEQYF.

This clonotype was seen only a few times. The chain links TRBV7-2 to TRBJ2-2, with D possibly TRBD1 on 5 matching bases. Trimming removed 5 bases at V and 7 bases at J, with 14 bases between. Germline lookup yields CDR1 SGHTA and CDR2 FQGNSA. This CDR3 spans 14 amino acids. The DNA of the CDR3 is TGTGCCAGCAGCCCGGACACCTTCGGCGGGGAGCTGTTTTTT. This sequence encodes CASSPDTFGGELFF.

This clonotype has just a few counts. V is TRBV12-5 and J is TRBJ1-6; TRBD1 might be the D (5 bases). CDR1 and CDR2 (germline): LGHNT, FRNRAP. CDR3 length equals 14 residues. Trimming stripped 7 bases from V and 7 bases from J, with 14 bases between. The CDR3 spells CASAKDSVNSPLHF. The CDR3 DNA follows: TGTGCTAGTGCCAAAGACAGTGTAAATTCACCCCTCCACTTT. The whole variable domain, remainder taken from reference TRBV12-5 and TRBJ1-6, is DARVTQTPRHKVTEMGQEVTMRCQPILGHNTVFWYRQTMMQGLELLAYFRNRAPLDDSGMPKDRFSAEMPDATLATLKIQPSEPRDSAVYFCASAKDSVNSPLHFGNGTRLTVT.

The V call is TRBV5-6, the J call TRBJ2-7; a possible D gene is TRBD2 (5 bases). The germline V and J ends were trimmed by 0 bases and 3 bases, with 10 bases remaining between them. The germline CDR1 and CDR2 sequences are SGHDT and YYEEEE. The CDR3 covers 14 residues. The CDR3 coding sequence is TGTGCCAGCAGCTTGGCCGACGGGATCTACGAGCAGTACTTC. Translating gives CASSLADGIYEQYF.

This clonotype has ten or more counts. V and J are TRBV7-3 and TRBJ2-1, with 7 bases matching TRBD2. The CDR3 sequence is 13 residues long. V lost 2 bases to trimming and J lost 7 bases; unmatched junction nucleotides: 2. Germline V gene data show CDR1 as SGHTA and CDR2 as FQGTGA. This CDR3 reads CASSLGLENEQFF. For the CDR3, the DNA is TGTGCCAGCAGCTTAGGACTAGAGAATGAGCAGTTCTTC.

The sample holds a few counts of this clonotype. J is TRBJ1-5 and V is TRBV4-1; D remains ambiguous. Germline lookup yields CDR1 MGHRA and CDR2 YSYEKL. V gave up 4 bases and J gave up 4 bases, with 14 bases separating them. This CDR3 spans 15 amino acids. The DNA for the CDR3 is TGCGCCAGCAGCCGCGACGGCCGTCAGAATCAGCCCCAGCATTTT. Protein sequence: CASSRDGRQNQPQHF.

This clonotype was counted a few times. The rearrangement joins TRBV12-3 or TRBV12-4 to TRBJ2-2, with 12 bases that match TRBD2. V trimming: 10 bases; J trimming: 5 bases; junction bases outside the gene matches: 11. This CDR3 comprises 16 residues. The CDR3 DNA follows: TGTGCCAACTTAGTGACTAGCGGGAGTGGAACCGGGGAGCTGTTTTTT. It translates to CANLVTSGSGTGELFF.

This clonotype was seen once. The V and J genes are TRBV10-2 and TRBJ1-6; 8 bases agree with TRBD1. The V gene's germline CDR1 is WSHSY and CDR2 SAAADI. V lost 7 bases to trimming and J lost 5 bases; unmatched junction nucleotides: 4. This CDR3 is 14 amino acids long. DNA for the CDR3: TGCGCCAGCACCAAGGACAGGGATAATTCACCCCTCCACTTT. It translates to CASTKDRDNSPLHF.

This clonotype was observed at least ten times. This chain joins TRBV14 and TRBJ2-1; D gene ambiguous. Germline CDR1 reads SGHDN; CDR2 reads FVKESK. The CDR3 has 14 residues. V was trimmed by 2 bases and J by 9 bases, leaving 14 bases between them. CDR3 residues: CASSQSLLLGEQFF. CDR3 DNA: TGTGCCAGCAGCCAAAGTCTTCTCCTCGGTGAGCAGTTCTTC.

This clonotype has a count of ten or more. This chain uses TRBV18 with TRBJ1-5, with a weak D call TRBD1 (5 bases). The CDR3 has 16 amino acids. Germline lookup yields CDR1 KGHSH and CDR2 LQKENI. Deletions cut 0 bases from V and 7 bases from J, with 16 bases between. DNA for the CDR3: TGTGCCAGCTCACCACCCGGAGCGGAGAAGGGGCAGCCCCAGCATTTT. Encoded protein: CASSPPGAEKGQPQHF.

This chain connects TRBV29-1 to TRBJ2-5; 13 bases match TRBD2. The CDR3 runs to 17 residues. Germline assignment: CDR1 SQVTM and CDR2 ANQGSEA. J lost 7 bases, V lost 6 bases, and 17 bases had no gene match. CDR3 nucleotides: TGCAGCGTGTCAATCGGGACTAGCGGGACGATGCTGGGGACCCAGTACTTC. Its protein is CSVSIGTSGTMLGTQYF.